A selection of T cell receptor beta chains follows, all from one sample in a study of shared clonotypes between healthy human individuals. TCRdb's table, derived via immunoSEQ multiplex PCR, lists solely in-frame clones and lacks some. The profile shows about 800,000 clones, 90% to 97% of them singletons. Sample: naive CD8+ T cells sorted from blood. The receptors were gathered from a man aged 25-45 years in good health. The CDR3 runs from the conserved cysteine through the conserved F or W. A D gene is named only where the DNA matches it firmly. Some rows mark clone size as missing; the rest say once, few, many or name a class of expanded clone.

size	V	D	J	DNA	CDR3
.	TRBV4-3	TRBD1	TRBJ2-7	TGCGCCAGCAGCTCGGACAGGGGGAACTACGAGCAGTACTTC	CASSSDRGNYEQYF
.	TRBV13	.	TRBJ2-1	TGTGCCAGCAGCGAAGACAGCTACAATGAGCAGTTCTTC	CASSEDSYNEQFF
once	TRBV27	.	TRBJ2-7	TGTGCCAGCAGTTTATCGCTGGGCTCCGACTACGAGCAGTACTTC	CASSLSLGSDYEQYF
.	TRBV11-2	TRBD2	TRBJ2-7	TGTGCCAGCAGCTTGACTAGCGGGGGCTACGAGCAGTACTTC	CASSLTSGGYEQYF
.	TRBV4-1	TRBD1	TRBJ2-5	TGCGCCAGCAGCCCGCTAAGGGGGCTGGAGACCCAGTACTTC	CASSPLRGLETQYF
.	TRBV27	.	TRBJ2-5	TGTGCCAGCAGACCCCTACCAGGGTTGGAGACCCAGTACTTC	CASRPLPGLETQYF
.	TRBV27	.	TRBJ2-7	TGTGCCACCGGAGACCTGTCCTACGAGCAGTACTTC	CATGDLSYEQYF
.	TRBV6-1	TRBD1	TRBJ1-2	TGTGCCAGCAGTGAAGAGGAGGACAGGGCTTATTCCTACACCTTC	CASSEEEDRAYSYTF
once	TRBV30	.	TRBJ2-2	TGTGCCGGTAGGAACAGACTCCCCGGGGAGCTGTTTTTT	CAGRNRLPGELFF
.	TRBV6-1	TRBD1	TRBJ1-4	TGTGCCAGCAGTGATTGGACAGGGCGTAATGAAAAACTGTTTTTT	CASSDWTGRNEKLFF
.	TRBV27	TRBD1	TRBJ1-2	TGTGCCAGCAGTTGGACAGGGGGCGTTGGCTACACCTTC	CASSWTGGVGYTF
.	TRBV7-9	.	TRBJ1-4	TGTGCCAGCAGCTTAGACCCCCGGAGGGCTAATGAAAAACTGTTTTTT	CASSLDPRRANEKLFF
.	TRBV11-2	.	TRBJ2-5	TGTGCCAGCAGCTTAGAGGGCTCGAGTGGGGAGACCCAGTACTTC	CASSLEGSSGETQYF
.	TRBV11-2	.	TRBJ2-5	TGTGCCAGCAGCCCGGGAGAGACCCAGTACTTC	CASSPGETQYF
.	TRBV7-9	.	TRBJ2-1	TGTGCCAGCAGCTCCCTGGGGTTTGAGCAGTTCTTC	CASSSLGFEQFF
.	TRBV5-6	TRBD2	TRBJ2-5	TGTGCCAGCAGCTTATGGACTAGCGGGACCGACCAAGAGACCCAGTACTTC	CASSLWTSGTDQETQYF
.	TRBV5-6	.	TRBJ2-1	TGTGCCAGCAGCTTGGAAGGGTATAGTCAATCTGAGCAGTTCTTC	CASSLEGYSQSEQFF
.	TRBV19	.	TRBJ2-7	TGTGCCAGTAGTATAGCGGCGAGGGACGAGCAGTACTTC	CASSIAARDEQYF
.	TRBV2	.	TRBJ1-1	TGTGCCAGCATCGGCCCGGGACCGTCGGGAGGAACTGAAGCTTTCTTT	CASIGPGPSGGTEAFF
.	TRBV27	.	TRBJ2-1	TGTGCCAGCAGTTTATGGGGAGAGCAGTTCTTC	CASSLWGEQFF
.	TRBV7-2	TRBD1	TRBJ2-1	TGTGCCAGCAGCCCTACCGGGACAGGGGCCTACAATGAGCAGTTCTTC	CASSPTGTGAYNEQFF
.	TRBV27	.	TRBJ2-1	TGTGCCAGCAGTTCCGGCGGAACCTACAATGAGCAGTTCTTC	CASSSGGTYNEQFF
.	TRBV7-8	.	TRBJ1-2	TGTGCCAGCAGCTTCACCCCCGGTCGCGACTTTTATGGCTACACCTTC	CASSFTPGRDFYGYTF
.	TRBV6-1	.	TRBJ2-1	TGTGCCAGCAGTGAGTTTTTTGGGGGTGAGCAGTTCTTC	CASSEFFGGEQFF
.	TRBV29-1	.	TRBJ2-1	TGCAGCGTTGAAGGTGGACGGAGGAGCTCCTACAATGAGCAGTTCTTC	CSVEGGRRSSYNEQFF
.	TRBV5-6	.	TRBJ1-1	TGTGCCAGCAGTTTCGGGGATACTGAAGCTTTCTTT	CASSFGDTEAFF
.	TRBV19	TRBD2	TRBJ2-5	TGTGCCAGTAGTCCAGGGACTAGCGGTCACGTAGAGACCCAGTACTTC	CASSPGTSGHVETQYF
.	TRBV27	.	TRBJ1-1	TGTGCCAGCTCAGGGCAGAGATACAACACTGAAGCTTTCTTT	CASSGQRYNTEAFF
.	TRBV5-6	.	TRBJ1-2	TGTGCCAGCAGCTTAAACAGCATCTCACGCTATGGCTACACCTTC	CASSLNSISRYGYTF
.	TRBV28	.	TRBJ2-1	TGTGCCAGCAGTTCGATCCAGGGTAGCTCCTACAATGAGCAGTTCTTC	CASSSIQGSSYNEQFF
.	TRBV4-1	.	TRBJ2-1	TGCGCCAGCAGCCAAGAGCCCCAGGGACGCAATGAGCAGTTCTTC	CASSQEPQGRNEQFF
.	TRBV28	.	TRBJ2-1	TGTGCCAGCAGTTTCCCCAACCGACAGCATTTCTACAATGAGCAGTTCTTC	CASSFPNRQHFYNEQFF
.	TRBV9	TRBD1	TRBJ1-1	TGTGCCAGTAATCCGGGACAGATGAACACTGAAGCTTTCTTT	CASNPGQMNTEAFF
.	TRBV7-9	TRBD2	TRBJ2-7	TGTGCCAGCAGCCACAGCGGGAGTGGGTACGAGCAGTACTTC	CASSHSGSGYEQYF
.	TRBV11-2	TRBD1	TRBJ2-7	TGTGCCAGCAGCCCTACCGGCCTGAGACAGGGGGACTACGAGCAGTACTTC	CASSPTGLRQGDYEQYF
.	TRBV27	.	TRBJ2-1	TGTGCCAGCAGGGCCGGGAGTGGATACAATGAGCAGTTCTTC	CASRAGSGYNEQFF
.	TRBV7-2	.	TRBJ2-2	TGTGCCAGCAGCTCACCATCTAGCAGAATCACCGGGGAGCTGTTTTTT	CASSSPSSRITGELFF
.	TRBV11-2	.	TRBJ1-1	TGTGCCAGCAGCTTAAGAGGCACTGAAGCTTTCTTT	CASSLRGTEAFF
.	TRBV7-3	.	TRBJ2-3	TGTGCCAGCAGCTTAGGGGTAGCATTCGGAGATACGCAGTATTTT	CASSLGVAFGDTQYF
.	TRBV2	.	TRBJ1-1	TGTGCCAGCAGTGAAGGTCCGGGGGGGGCTGAAGCTTTCTTT	CASSEGPGGAEAFF
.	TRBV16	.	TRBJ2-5	TGTGCCAGCAGCCACAGGGACATGACGACTAGTGGGGAGACCCAGTACTTC	CASSHRDMTTSGETQYF
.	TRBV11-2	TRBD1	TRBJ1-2	TGTGCCAGCAGCTCAGGGGGAGGCCTTAACTATGGCTACACCTTC	CASSSGGGLNYGYTF
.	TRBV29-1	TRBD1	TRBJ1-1	TGCAGCGTTGAATCGGTCCGAGCAGGGGGCGCGGAGGGCACTGAAGCTTTCTTT	CSVESVRAGGAEGTEAFF
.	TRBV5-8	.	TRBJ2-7	TGTGCCAGCAGCTTGGTGGTTTCCGAGCAGTACTTC	CASSLVVSEQYF
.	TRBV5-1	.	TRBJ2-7	TGCGCCAGCAGCTTGGCCGAGAAGTACGAGCAGTACTTC	CASSLAEKYEQYF
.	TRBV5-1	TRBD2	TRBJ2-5	TGCGCCAGCAGCTTGGTAGTCGGCGGGAGTGAAGAGACCCAGTACTTC	CASSLVVGGSEETQYF
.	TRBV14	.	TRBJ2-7	TGTGCCAGCAGCCTAGGCTCTCCCACCTACGAGCAGTACTTC	CASSLGSPTYEQYF
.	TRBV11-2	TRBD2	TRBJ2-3	TGTGCCAGCAGCTTGGGCCGGGAGGGTCTTGGCGCAGATACGCAGTATTTT	CASSLGREGLGADTQYF
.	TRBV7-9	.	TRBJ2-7	TGTGCCAGCAGCTTAGTGAAGGGTATAAGCGAGCAGTACTTC	CASSLVKGISEQYF
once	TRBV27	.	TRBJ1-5	TGTGCCAGCAGTCCCGACGGCTATAGCAATCAGCCCCAGCATTTT	CASSPDGYSNQPQHF
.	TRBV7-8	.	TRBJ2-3	TGTGCCAGCAGCCCCGGTTGGGGCAGAGAGGCCGGAGATACGCAGTATTTT	CASSPGWGREAGDTQYF
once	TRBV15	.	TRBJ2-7	TGTGCCACCAGCAGAGTGGGGACCTACGAGCAGTACTTC	CATSRVGTYEQYF
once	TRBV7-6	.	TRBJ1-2	TGTGCCAGCAGCTTAGAGTGGTCAGGGGTTTCCGTACATGGCTACACCTTC	CASSLEWSGVSVHGYTF
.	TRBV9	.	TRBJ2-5	TGTGCCAGCAGCGGGCCCGGAGAGACCCAGTACTTC	CASSGPGETQYF
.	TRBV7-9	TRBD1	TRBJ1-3	TGTGCCAGCAGCCCACCAACCAGACAGGGGTGGATTGGAAACACCATATATTTT	CASSPPTRQGWIGNTIYF